This T cell receptor beta chain is from a study of T-cell memory formation after mild COVID-19. TCRdb passed the 5' RACE reads through MiXCR, listing each CDR3 protein once. The repertoire holds hundreds of thousands of distinct CDR3 sequences, with around a sixth as singletons. The CDR3 spans 15 residues. Per germline, CDR1 LGHNA and CDR2 YSLEER. J lost 5 bases, V lost 4 bases, and 7 bases had no gene match. The sequencing sample was made of PBMCs or a T cell subset sorted from them (not recorded which). V gene TRBV4-3 combines with J gene TRBJ2-1; 8 nucleotides agree with TRBD1. The TCR was taken from a man aged 18 to 29 who had mild COVID-19 (a few samples of this study predate the infection). Cell type and time point are not known. CDR3: CASSLDDRGDNEQFF. The CDR3 DNA is TGCGCCAGCAGCCTAGATGACAGGGGCGACAATGAGCAGTTCTTC.